This T cell receptor (beta chain) was found in a study of cytomegalovirus exposure and HLA in healthy donors. Study summary: The early release's HLA-typed donors yielded approximately 81 million unique TCRs. When fewer than 500 donors were genotyped, about 86% of them were found to fall in the Caucasian-associated ancestry cluster.

PCR involved 60 Vbeta and 13 Jbeta primers. Sequenced by immunoSEQ multiplex PCR; TCRdb stores in-frame clones only, minus some. The profile shows 160,000 or so clones, under 90% of them singletons. Germline CDR1 is SGHKS and CDR2 is YYEKEE (reference sequence). The CDR3 is 14 residues long. With 4 bases removed from V and 8 bases from J, the gap between germline ends came to 15 bases. Input material: PBMCs. The rearrangement joins TRBV5-5 to TRBJ1-4, with D unresolved. The TCR comes from a man younger than 35 in good health and CMV-seronegative. Here the CDR3 reads CASSGGAAKEKLFF. Written as DNA, the CDR3 is TGTGCCAGCAGCGGAGGAGCAGCCAAAGAAAAACTGTTTTTT.